What follows is one T cell receptor beta chain and its context. Antigen specificity is unknown. Negative isolation yielded CD4+ and CD8+ T cells, and FACS enriched TEMRA cells. The source of the sample is a study of CD8 T cells in Susac syndrome. V lost 0 bases, J lost 8 bases, and 7 bases stayed unmatched. The CDR3 loop spans 18 amino acids. Germline V CDR1 and CDR2: KGHDR, SFDVKD. Overall study findings and caveats: It was acknowledged by the study that relatively few individuals were included in its TCR sequencing and HLA analysis.

The RNA input was roughly 0.45 to 1 ug, and it was reverse transcribed with random hexamers. An immunoSEQ multiplex PCR generated amplified TCR beta CDR3 products spanning 54 Vbeta and 13 Jbeta. TCRdb re-derived calls from the immunoSEQ multiplex PCR reads in MiXCR, one entry per CDR3 protein. This sample yields 150,000 to 200,000 distinct CDR3 sequences, of which approximately 94% are seen a single time; 0.1% belongs to the top ten. The TCR comes from a human donor in good health. Sequenced material: CD4+ T cells from PBMCs. The rearrangement uses TRBV24-1 and TRBJ2-1; 15 bases are a match to TRBD2. The CDR3, as DNA: TGTGCCACCAGTGATTTGAGGACTAGCGGGGGGGCCGAGGATGAGCAGTTCTTC. This gives the protein CATSDLRTSGGAEDEQFF.